This entry lists 9 T cell receptor beta chains sequenced from one sample in a study of cytomegalovirus exposure and HLA in healthy donors. TCRdb's table, derived via immunoSEQ multiplex PCR, lists solely in-frame clones and lacks some. Here the sample spans more than 110,000 clones, roughly nine tenths being singletons. Sequenced input: PBMCs. The receptors were sampled from a man aged 18 to 29 in good health and CMV-seronegative.

The chain carries TRBV12-2 and TRBJ2-7; TRBD1 reflects the table's D call only, with no check against the DNA. TRBV12-2 corresponds to a pseudogene. This CDR3 has 18 amino acids. The CDR3 sequence is CASRLVVVSDRDLYEQYF. The CDR3 nucleotides are TGTGCAAGTCGCTTAGTAGTAGTTTCGGACAGGGACCTCTACGAGCAGTACTTC.

The chain combines TRBV21-1 with TRBJ1-6. TRBV21-1 is a recognized pseudogene. The length of the CDR3 is 17 residues. CDR3 loop: CASSKDSVREDNSPLHF. The CDR3 nucleotides read TGTGCCAGCAGCAAAGATTCGGTCAGGGAGGACAATTCACCCCTCCACTTT.

The chain is built from TRBV9 and TRBJ2-5, with 10 bases lining up with TRBD2. In germline, CDR1 is SGDLS, CDR2 YYNGEE. The CDR3 consists of 14 residues. Trimming took 3 bases from V and 3 from J; bases not matched to a gene: 2. CDR3 sequence (DNA): TGTGCCAGCAGCGCCGGACTAGCGGAAGAGACCCAGTACTTC. The encoded protein is CASSAGLAEETQYF.

This chain connects TRBV5-1 to TRBJ2-7; D perhaps matches TRBD1 (7 bases). CDR3 length equals 15 residues. From germline, CDR1 is SGHRS and CDR2 YFSETQ. V was clipped by 0 bases and J by 7 bases, with 17 bases between them. CDR3 protein: CASSLASGGFGEQYF. CDR3 bases: TGCGCCAGCAGCTTGGCGTCAGGGGGGTTTGGAGAGCAGTACTTC.

The rearrangement links TRBV10-3 to TRBJ1-1; D gene ambiguous. Trimming took 0 bases from V and 0 from J, leaving 8 bases between them. This CDR3 is built from 15 residues. CDR1 is ENHRY, CDR2 SYGVKD, per germline. CDR3 sequence: CAISESSSVNTEAFF. The CDR3 nucleotides are TGTGCCATCAGTGAGTCGTCCAGCGTGAACACTGAAGCTTTCTTT.

V usage is TRBV9 and J usage is TRBJ2-7; tentatively, D is TRBD2 (5 bases). Germline values: CDR1 SGDLS, CDR2 YYNGEE. The germline V and J ends were trimmed by 0 bases and 3 bases, with 13 bases remaining between them. The CDR3 is 15 amino acids. CDR3 nucleotide sequence: TGTGCCAGCAGCGTAGATGCGGACTCCTACTACGAGCAGTACTTC. Its protein product is CASSVDADSYYEQYF. The variable domain in full, completed from reference TRBV9 and TRBJ2-7, reads DSGVTQTPKHLITATGQRVTLRCSPRSGDLSVYWYQQSLDQGLQFLIQYYNGEERAKGNILERFSAQQFPDLHSELNLSSLELGDSALYFCASSVDADSYYEQYFGPGTRLTVT.

The rearrangement links TRBV18 to TRBJ2-1, with a weak D call TRBD2 (6 bases). The V end lost 4 bases, the J end lost 8 bases, and 12 bases lay between the germline ends. CDR3 size: 13 residues. In germline, CDR1 is KGHSH, CDR2 LQKENI. Written as DNA, the CDR3 is TGTGCCAGCTCACTTAGGGGCGGGGATGAGCAGTTCTTC. Protein: CASSLRGGDEQFF.

V is TRBV7-2 and J is TRBJ2-7; D is unresolved. The CDR3 extends over 15 amino acids. The germline V gene has CDR1 SGHTA and CDR2 FQGNSA. V lost 4 bases and J 3 bases, leaving 16 bases between the germline ends. CDR3 region: CASSSTLTFNYEQYF. The CDR3 DNA follows: TGTGCCAGCAGCTCCACACTAACCTTCAACTACGAGCAGTACTTC.

Turning to this clone: Possible read error: a much larger clone is one base away. Other DNA sequences in this sample translate to the same CDR3. The chain uses TRBV15 and TRBJ2-7; D is perhaps TRBD2 (6 bases). Trimming left V 4 bases short and J 4 bases short, with 17 bases between. This CDR3 is built from 15 residues. Germline CDR1 is LNHNV and CDR2 is YYDKDF (reference sequence). CDR3 DNA: TGTGCCACCAGCATGGGGCTACAAGGAGGGTACGAGCAGTACTTC. It translates to CATSMGLQGGYEQYF.